These 28 T cell receptor beta chains originate from one sample sequenced in a study of CXCR3-negative and CXCR3-positive naive CD8 T cells. Study-wide results and caveats: CXCR3-positive naive cells carried more hydrophobic TRB CDR3s than CXCR3-negative naive cells did.

No antigen is known for these receptors. With UMI labels, 5' RACE was used to prepare the TRB cDNA libraries. From its re-call of the 5' RACE reads, TCRdb lists each CDR3 protein once, without DNA. This sample's clone table lists some 50,000 distinct CDR3 sequences. Input material: naive CXCR3+ CD8+ T cells from blood. Subset specified: CD45RO-CCR7+CD27+CD95- naive CD8+ T cells expressing CXCR3 (TNR3+). These receptor sequences come from a human donor in good health. Some clones in this sample may be carry-over from other donors' samples.

J is TRBJ2-6 and V is TRBV28. There are 15 residues in the CDR3. From germline, CDR1 is MDHEN and CDR2 SYDVKM. The CDR3 reads CASSSQFNGANVLTF.

The chain employs TRBV5-1 and TRBJ2-2; lacking DNA, the TRBD1 call made by TCRdb goes unchecked. Germline CDR1 is SGHRS and CDR2 is YFSETQ. CDR3 length: 15 residues. The CDR3: CASSYATGFTGELFF.

This chain connects TRBV29-1 to TRBJ1-3. CDR1 SQVTM and CDR2 ANQGSEA come from the germline V gene. The CDR3 is made up of 17 amino acids. The CDR3 sequence: CSVEIYIPGPTADTIYF.

The chain carries TRBV2 and TRBJ2-1; lacking DNA, the TRBD1 call made by TCRdb goes unchecked. The germline CDR1 and CDR2 sequences are SNHLY and FYNNEI. There are 16 residues in the CDR3. The CDR3 region is CASSEKGTGLLDEQFF.

The V and J genes are TRBV23-1 and TRBJ2-5. TRBV23-1 is an ORF; its function is uncertain. The CDR3 totals 15 residues. The CDR3 region is CASSTEWRTRETQYF.

The chain uses TRBV20-1 and TRBJ1-3; TCRdb outputs TRBD1, but without DNA this stays unchecked. Germline CDR1 is DFQATT and CDR2 is SNEGSKA (reference sequence). The CDR3 runs 13 residues. The CDR3: CSASHRTLNTIYF.

The CDR3 spells CATGQGGNQPQHF. The chain recombines TRBV7-9 with TRBJ1-5; TCRdb selects TRBD1, and the lack of DNA leaves this call unchecked. CDR1 SEHNR and CDR2 FQNEAQ come from the germline V gene (reference sequence). The CDR3 is made up of 13 amino acids.

The rearrangement uses TRBV29-1 and TRBJ1-2; there is no DNA to check the TCRdb D call of TRBD1. Looked up from germline, CDR1 is SQVTM and CDR2 is ANQGSEA. The CDR3 contains 13 residues. The CDR3 sequence is CSGVDRGNYGYTF.

The chain couples TRBV5-1 to TRBJ2-7. The CDR3 spans 13 residues. Looked up from germline, CDR1 is SGHRS and CDR2 is YFSETQ. CDR3 residues: CASSQTGAHEQYF.

The chain uses TRBV11-2 and TRBJ2-5. Germline V gives CDR1 SGHAT, CDR2 FQNNGV. This CDR3 contains 12 residues. The CDR3 loop reads CASSLYRETQYF.

The chain combines TRBV14 with TRBJ2-7; absent DNA, TCRdb's TRBD2 call cannot be checked. The germline CDR1 and CDR2 sequences are SGHDN and FVKESK. This CDR3 has 14 residues. CDR3 sequence: CASSLADLSYEQYF.

V is TRBV7-3 and J is TRBJ2-2; with no DNA, the TCRdb D assignment of TRBD1 cannot be verified. The germline gives CDR1 SGHTA, CDR2 FQGTGA. The CDR3 spans 16 residues. CDR3: CASSHVGQENTGELFF.

The chain joins TRBV29-1 to TRBJ2-2. CDR1 is SQVTM and CDR2 is ANQGSEA in the germline V gene. This CDR3 contains 13 residues. CDR3: CSVEGWGTGELFF.

The V and J genes are TRBV25-1 and TRBJ2-5; TCRdb gives TRBD2 as the D gene, but with no DNA this cannot be confirmed. Germline V CDR1 and CDR2: MGHDK, SYGVNS. CDR3 length equals 15 residues. The CDR3: CASSESGLGQETQYF.

The rearrangement uses TRBV14 and TRBJ2-2; the D gene TCRdb calls, TRBD2, cannot be checked with no DNA. The CDR3 runs to 19 residues. Germline CDR1 is SGHDN and CDR2 is FVKESK. The CDR3 sequence is CASSQRRYSGVQDTGELFF.

Here the CDR3 reads CSARGLTWDSSYEQYF. V gene TRBV20-1 combines with J gene TRBJ2-7; TCRdb designates TRBD1, a call that cannot be tested without DNA. The germline V gene encodes CDR1 DFQATT and CDR2 SNEGSKA (reference sequence). The CDR3 is 16 residues long.

The chain uses TRBV9 and TRBJ2-1; without DNA, the TCRdb call of TRBD2 cannot be checked. Germline CDR1 and CDR2: SGDLS and YYNGEE. The CDR3 extends over 14 amino acids. The CDR3 is CASSGSGTYNEQFF.

CDR3 protein: CASSKAKGPLYEHYF. The chain carries TRBV21-1 and TRBJ2-7; TCRdb calls TRBD1, which cannot be checked without DNA. TRBV21-1 is tagged as a pseudogene. The CDR3 runs 15 residues.

This chain joins TRBV19 and TRBJ1-2. Germline assignment: CDR1 LNHDA and CDR2 SQIVND (reference sequence). This CDR3 spans 13 amino acids. CDR3 sequence reads: CASDDGADYGYTF.

The chain joins TRBV27 to TRBJ2-3; TCRdb's D call, TRBD1, is unchecked because there is no DNA. The CDR3 consists of 16 residues. Germline assignment: CDR1 MNHEY and CDR2 SMNVEV (reference sequence). The CDR3 loop is CASSPLFQGPTDTQYF.

The rearrangement joins TRBV2 to TRBJ2-2; TCRdb selects TRBD1, and the lack of DNA leaves this call unchecked. The CDR3 has 16 amino acids. Germline V gives CDR1 SNHLY, CDR2 FYNNEI. CDR3 in amino acids: CASNDPRDKFLGELFF.

V usage is TRBV13 and J usage is TRBJ2-7; the TRBD1 assignment by TCRdb is unverifiable without DNA. CDR3 length: 15 residues. Germline V gives CDR1 PRHDT, CDR2 FYEKMQ (reference sequence). CDR3 loop: CASSFGQGSGNKQYF.

CDR3: CSVPGTPATNEKLFF. V is TRBV29-1 and J is TRBJ1-4; TCRdb reports TRBD1, a call that lacks DNA to check it against. The CDR3 runs to 15 residues. The germline V gene encodes CDR1 SQVTM and CDR2 ANQGSEA.

The chain combines TRBV7-3 with TRBJ2-3. Germline V gives CDR1 SGHTA, CDR2 FQGTGA. This CDR3 is built from 13 residues. CDR3 residues: CASSTLATDTQYF.

This sequence joins TRBV7-9 and TRBJ1-5. The V gene's germline CDR1 is SEHNR and CDR2 FQNEAQ (reference sequence). CDR3 length: 17 amino acids. CDR3 residues: CASSSELGGFSYQPQHF.

V gene TRBV6-5 combines with J gene TRBJ1-4; TCRdb proposes TRBD1, but this gene call is untestable without DNA. The CDR3 has 15 amino acids. CDR1 is MNHEY, CDR2 SVGAGI, per germline. The CDR3 is CASSLEGAVKEKLFF.

J is TRBJ2-7 and V is TRBV7-9. This CDR3 is built from 13 residues. CDR1 is SEHNR, CDR2 FQNEAQ, per germline (reference sequence). The CDR3 sequence: CASSLAGFYEQYF.

This sequence joins TRBV7-6 and TRBJ2-1; the TCRdb D gene call, TRBD1, has no DNA to confirm it. The germline V gene has CDR1 SGHVS and CDR2 FNYEAQ. The CDR3 is made up of 15 amino acids. The CDR3 loop reads CASSLAAGAYNEQFF. The full variable domain, its missing parts supplied by reference TRBV7-6 and TRBJ2-1, is GAGVSQSPRYKVTKRGQDVALRCDPISGHVSLYWYRQALGQGPEFLTYFNYEAQQDKSGLPNDRFSAERPEGSISTLTIQRTEQRDSAMYRCASSLAAGAYNEQFFGPGTRLTVL.